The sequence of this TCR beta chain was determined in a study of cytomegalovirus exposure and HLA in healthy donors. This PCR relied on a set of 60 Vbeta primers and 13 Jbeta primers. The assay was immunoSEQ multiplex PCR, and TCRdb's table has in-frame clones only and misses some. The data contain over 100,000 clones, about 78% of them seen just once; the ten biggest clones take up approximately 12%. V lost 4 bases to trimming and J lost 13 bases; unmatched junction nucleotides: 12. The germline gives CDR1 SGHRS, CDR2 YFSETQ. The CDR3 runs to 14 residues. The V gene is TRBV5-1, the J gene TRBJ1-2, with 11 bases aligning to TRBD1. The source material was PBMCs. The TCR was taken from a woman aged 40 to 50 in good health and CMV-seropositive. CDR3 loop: CASSDARGQGAFTF. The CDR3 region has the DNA TGCGCCAGCAGCGACGCTAGAGGACAGGGGGCGTTCACCTTC.